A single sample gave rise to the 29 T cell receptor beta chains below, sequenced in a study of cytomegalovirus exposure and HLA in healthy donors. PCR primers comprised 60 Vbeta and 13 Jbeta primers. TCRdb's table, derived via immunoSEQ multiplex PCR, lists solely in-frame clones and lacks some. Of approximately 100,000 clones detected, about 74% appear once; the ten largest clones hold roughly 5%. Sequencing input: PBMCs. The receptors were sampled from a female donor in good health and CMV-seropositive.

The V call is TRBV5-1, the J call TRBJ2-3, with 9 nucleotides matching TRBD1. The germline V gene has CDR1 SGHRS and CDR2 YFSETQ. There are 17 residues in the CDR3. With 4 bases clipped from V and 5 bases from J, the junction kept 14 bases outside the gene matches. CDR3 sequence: CASSAGQGLHILDTQYF. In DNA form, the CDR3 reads TGCGCCAGCAGCGCGGGACAGGGCCTTCATATTTTAGATACGCAGTATTTT.

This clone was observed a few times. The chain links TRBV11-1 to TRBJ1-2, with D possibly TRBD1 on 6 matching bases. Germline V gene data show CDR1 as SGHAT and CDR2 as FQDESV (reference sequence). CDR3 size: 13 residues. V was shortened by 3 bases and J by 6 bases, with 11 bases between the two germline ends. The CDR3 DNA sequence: TGTGCCAGCAGCTTCACAGGGAGTGATGGCTACACCTTC. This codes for CASSFTGSDGYTF.

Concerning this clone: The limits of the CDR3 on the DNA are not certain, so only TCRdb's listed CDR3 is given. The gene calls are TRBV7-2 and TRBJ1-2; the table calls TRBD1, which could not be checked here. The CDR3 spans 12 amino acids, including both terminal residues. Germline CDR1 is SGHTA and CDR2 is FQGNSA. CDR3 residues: CASSLVGTGTTF.

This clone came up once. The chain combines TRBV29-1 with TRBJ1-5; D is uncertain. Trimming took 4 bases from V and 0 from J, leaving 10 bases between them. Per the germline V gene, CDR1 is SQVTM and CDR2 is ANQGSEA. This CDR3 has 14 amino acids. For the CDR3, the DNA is TGCAGCGTTGCGGACGGGAATAGCAATCAGCCCCAGCATTTT. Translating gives CSVADGNSNQPQHF. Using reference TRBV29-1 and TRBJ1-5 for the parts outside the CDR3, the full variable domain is SAVISQKPSRDICQRGTSLTIQCQVDSQVTMMFWYRQQPGQSLTLIATANQGSEATYESGFVIDKFPISRPNLTFSTLTVSNMSPEDSSIYLCSVADGNSNQPQHFGDGTRLSIL.

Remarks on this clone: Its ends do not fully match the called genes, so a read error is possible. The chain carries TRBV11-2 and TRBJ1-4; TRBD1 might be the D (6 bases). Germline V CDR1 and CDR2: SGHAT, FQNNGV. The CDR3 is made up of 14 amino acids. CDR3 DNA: TGTGCCAGCAGCATAGACAGGTTTAATGAAAAACTGTTTTTT. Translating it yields CASSIDRFNEKLFF.

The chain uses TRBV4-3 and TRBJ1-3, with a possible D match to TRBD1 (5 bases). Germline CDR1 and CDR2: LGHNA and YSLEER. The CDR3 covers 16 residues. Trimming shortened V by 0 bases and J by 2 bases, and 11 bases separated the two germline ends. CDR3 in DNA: TGCGCCAGCAGCCAAGATTCCGCAGGGACTGGAAACACCATATATTTT. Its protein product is CASSQDSAGTGNTIYF.

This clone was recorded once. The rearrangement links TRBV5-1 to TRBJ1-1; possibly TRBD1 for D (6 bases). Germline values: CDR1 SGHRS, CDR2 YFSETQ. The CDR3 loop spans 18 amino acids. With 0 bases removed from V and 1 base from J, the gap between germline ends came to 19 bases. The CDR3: CASSLGTGNRARNTEAFF. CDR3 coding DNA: TGCGCCAGCAGCTTGGGAACAGGGAATAGGGCGCGGAACACTGAAGCTTTCTTT. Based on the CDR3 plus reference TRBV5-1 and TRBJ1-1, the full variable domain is KAGVTQTPRYLIKTRGQQVTLSCSPISGHRSVSWYQQTPGQGLQFLFEYFSETQRNKGNFPGRFSGRQFSNSRSEMNVSTLELGDSALYLCASSLGTGNRARNTEAFFGQGTRLTVV.

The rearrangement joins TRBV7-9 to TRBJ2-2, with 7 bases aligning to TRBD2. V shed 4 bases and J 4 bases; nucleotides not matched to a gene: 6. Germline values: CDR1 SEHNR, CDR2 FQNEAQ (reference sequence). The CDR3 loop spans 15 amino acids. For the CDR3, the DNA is TGTGCCAGCAGCTCAAAGGGAGGGTTCACCGGGGAGCTGTTTTTT. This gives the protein CASSSKGGFTGELFF.

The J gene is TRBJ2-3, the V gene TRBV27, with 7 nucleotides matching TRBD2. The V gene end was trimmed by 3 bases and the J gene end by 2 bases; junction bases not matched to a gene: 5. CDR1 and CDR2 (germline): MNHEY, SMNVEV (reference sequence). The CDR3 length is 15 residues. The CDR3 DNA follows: TGTGCCAGCAGTTTCGCTCGGGGGGTCACAGATACGCAGTATTTT. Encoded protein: CASSFARGVTDTQYF.

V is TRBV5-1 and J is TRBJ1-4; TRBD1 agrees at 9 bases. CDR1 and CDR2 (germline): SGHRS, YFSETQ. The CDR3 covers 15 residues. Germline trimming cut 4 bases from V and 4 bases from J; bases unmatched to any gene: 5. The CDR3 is CASSTRQGGNEKLFF. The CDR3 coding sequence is TGCGCCAGCAGCACCCGACAGGGGGGTAATGAAAAACTGTTTTTT.

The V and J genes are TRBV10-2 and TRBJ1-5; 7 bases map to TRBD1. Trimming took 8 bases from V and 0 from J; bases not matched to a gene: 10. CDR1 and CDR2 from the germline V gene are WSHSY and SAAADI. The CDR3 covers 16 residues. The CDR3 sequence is CASCLGGTDSNQPQHF. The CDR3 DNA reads TGCGCCAGCTGCTTAGGAGGGACAGATAGCAATCAGCCCCAGCATTTT.

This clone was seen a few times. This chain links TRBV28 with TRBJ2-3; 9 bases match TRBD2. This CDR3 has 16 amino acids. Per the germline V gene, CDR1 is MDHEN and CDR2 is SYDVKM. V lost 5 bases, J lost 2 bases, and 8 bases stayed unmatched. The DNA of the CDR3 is TGTGCCAGCAGTACCCTAGCGGGGCTAATCACAGATACGCAGTATTTT. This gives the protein CASSTLAGLITDTQYF.

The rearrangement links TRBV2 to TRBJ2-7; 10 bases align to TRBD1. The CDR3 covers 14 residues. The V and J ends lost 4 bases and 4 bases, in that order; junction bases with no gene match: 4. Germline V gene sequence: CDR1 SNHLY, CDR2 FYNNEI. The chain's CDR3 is CASSGQGALYEQYF. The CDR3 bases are TGTGCCAGCAGTGGACAGGGGGCACTATACGAGCAGTACTTC.

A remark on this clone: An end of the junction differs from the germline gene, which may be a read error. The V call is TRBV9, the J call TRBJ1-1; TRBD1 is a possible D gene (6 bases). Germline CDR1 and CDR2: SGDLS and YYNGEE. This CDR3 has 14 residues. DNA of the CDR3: TGTGCCAGCAGCGGTGGACAGCAGAACACTGAAGCTCTCTTT. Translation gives CASSGGQQNTEALF.

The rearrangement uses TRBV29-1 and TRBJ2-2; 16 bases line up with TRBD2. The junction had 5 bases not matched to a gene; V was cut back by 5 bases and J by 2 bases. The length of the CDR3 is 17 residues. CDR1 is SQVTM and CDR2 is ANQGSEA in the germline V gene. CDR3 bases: TGCAGCGTTCCGGGACTAGCGGGAGGGTCTAACACCGGGGAGCTGTTTTTT. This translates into CSVPGLAGGSNTGELFF.

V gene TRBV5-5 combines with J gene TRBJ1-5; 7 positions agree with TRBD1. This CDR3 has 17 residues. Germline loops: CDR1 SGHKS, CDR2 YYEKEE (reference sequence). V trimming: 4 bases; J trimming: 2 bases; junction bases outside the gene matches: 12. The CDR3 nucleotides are TGTGCCAGCAGCCCCACGACAGGGTACCTTGGCAATCAGCCCCAGCATTTT. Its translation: CASSPTTGYLGNQPQHF.

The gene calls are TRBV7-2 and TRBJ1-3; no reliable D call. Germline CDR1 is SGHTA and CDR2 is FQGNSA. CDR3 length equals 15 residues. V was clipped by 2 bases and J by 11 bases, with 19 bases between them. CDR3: CASSLPPGLQSPIYF. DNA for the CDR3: TGTGCCAGCAGCTTACCCCCAGGATTACAGAGCCCCATATATTTT.

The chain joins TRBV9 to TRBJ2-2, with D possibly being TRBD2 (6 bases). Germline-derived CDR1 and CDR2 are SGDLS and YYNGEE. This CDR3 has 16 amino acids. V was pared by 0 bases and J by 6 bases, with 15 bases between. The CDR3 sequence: CASSVGQDGGAGELFF. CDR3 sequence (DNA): TGTGCCAGCAGCGTAGGCCAGGACGGGGGAGCCGGGGAGCTGTTTTTT.

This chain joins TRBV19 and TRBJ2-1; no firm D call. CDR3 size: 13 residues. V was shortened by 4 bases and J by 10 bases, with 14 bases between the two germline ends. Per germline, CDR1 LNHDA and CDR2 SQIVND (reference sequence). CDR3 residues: CASSRSLNLEQFF. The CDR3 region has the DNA TGTGCCAGTAGTAGGTCTCTAAATTTAGAGCAGTTCTTC.

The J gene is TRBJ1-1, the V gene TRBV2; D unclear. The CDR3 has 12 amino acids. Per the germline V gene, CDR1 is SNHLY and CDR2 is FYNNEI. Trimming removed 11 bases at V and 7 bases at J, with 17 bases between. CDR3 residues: CAATPLNHEAFF. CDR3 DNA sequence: TGTGCCGCTACCCCACTGAATCATGAAGCTTTCTTT.

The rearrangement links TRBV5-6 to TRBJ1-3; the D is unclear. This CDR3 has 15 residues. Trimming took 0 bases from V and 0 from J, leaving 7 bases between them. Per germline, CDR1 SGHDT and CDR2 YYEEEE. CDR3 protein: CASSLESVSGNTIYF. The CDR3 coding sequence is TGTGCCAGCAGCTTGGAATCGGTCTCTGGAAACACCATATATTTT.

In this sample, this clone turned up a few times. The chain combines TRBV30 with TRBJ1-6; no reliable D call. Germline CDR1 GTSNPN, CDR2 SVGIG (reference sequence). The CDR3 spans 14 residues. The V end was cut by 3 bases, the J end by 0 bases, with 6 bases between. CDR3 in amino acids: CAWSLSSYNSPLHF. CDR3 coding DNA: TGTGCCTGGAGCTTGAGCTCCTATAATTCACCCCTCCACTTT.

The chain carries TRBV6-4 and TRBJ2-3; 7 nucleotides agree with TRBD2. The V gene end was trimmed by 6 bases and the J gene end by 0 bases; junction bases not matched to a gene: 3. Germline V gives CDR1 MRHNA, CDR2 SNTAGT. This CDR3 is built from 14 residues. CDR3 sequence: CASRSGASTDTQYF. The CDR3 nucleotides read TGTGCCAGCAGAAGCGGGGCTAGCACAGATACGCAGTATTTT.

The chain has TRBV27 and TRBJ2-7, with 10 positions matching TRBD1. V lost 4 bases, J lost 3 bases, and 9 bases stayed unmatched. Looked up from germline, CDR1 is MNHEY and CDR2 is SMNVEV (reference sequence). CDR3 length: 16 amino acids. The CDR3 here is CASSSEGQGLYYEQYF. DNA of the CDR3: TGTGCCAGCAGTTCTGAGGGACAGGGGCTTTACTACGAGCAGTACTTC.

Here the CDR3 DNA reads TGTGCCAGCAGCTTAGCCGGACAGGGGAACTATGAAAAACTGTTTTTT. As protein: CASSLAGQGNYEKLFF. The chain carries TRBV7-2 and TRBJ1-4; 9 nucleotides agree with TRBD1. Germline CDR1 reads SGHTA; CDR2 reads FQGNSA. The CDR3 extends over 16 amino acids. Trimming took 0 bases from V and 6 from J; bases not matched to a gene: 5.

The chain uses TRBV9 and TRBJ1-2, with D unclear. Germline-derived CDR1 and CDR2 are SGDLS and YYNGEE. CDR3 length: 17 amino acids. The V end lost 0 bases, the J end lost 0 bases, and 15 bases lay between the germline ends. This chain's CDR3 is CASSVGGQATSNYGYTF. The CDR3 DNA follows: TGTGCCAGCAGCGTAGGAGGGCAGGCGACATCTAACTATGGCTACACCTTC.

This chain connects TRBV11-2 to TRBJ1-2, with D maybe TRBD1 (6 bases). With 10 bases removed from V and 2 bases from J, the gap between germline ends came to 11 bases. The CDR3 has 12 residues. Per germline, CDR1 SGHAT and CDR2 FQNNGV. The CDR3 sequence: CAILRGNYGYTF. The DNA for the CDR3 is TGTGCCATCCTCAGGGGAAACTATGGCTACACCTTC. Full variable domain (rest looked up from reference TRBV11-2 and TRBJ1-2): EAGVAQSPRYKIIEKRQSVAFWCNPISGHATLYWYQQILGQGPKLLIQFQNNGVVDDSQLPKDRFSAERLKGVDSTLKIQPAKLEDSAVYLCAILRGNYGYTFGSGTRLTVV.

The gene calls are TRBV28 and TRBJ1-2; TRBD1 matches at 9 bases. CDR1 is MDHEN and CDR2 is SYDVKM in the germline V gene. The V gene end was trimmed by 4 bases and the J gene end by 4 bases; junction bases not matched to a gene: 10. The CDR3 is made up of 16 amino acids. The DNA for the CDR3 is TGTGCCAGCAGTTCCCACCCACAGGGGGCCAGCTATGGCTACACCTTC. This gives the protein CASSSHPQGASYGYTF.

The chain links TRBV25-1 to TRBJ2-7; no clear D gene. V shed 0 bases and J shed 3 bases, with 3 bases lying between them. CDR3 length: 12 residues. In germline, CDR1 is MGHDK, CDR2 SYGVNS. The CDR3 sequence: CASSEYFYEQYF. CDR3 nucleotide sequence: TGTGCCAGCAGTGAATACTTCTACGAGCAGTACTTC.